Only one count was recorded for the clone carrying this T cell receptor beta chain. The record originates from a study of T-cell memory formation after mild COVID-19. Overall study: The TCR clusters were mostly specific to one donor.

The ends were cut back, 5 bases at V and 8 bases at J, with 7 bases in the middle. The CDR3 has 10 amino acids. TCRdb re-analysed the 5' RACE reads in MiXCR, keeping a single row per CDR3 protein. The sample lists fewer than 700,000 distinct CDR3 sequences; roughly a fifth were seen once. This sequence originates from an adult woman who had mild COVID-19 (a few samples of this study predate the infection). Cell type and time point are not known. Material for sequencing was PBMCs or a T cell subset sorted from them (not recorded which). The rearrangement links TRBV12-3 or TRBV12-4 to TRBJ2-7; no definite D call. CDR3: CASSQNKQYF. Written as DNA, the CDR3 is TGTGCCAGCAGTCAAAATAAGCAGTACTTC.